The next 29 T cell receptor beta chains were all read from a single sample in a study of blood T cell repertoires in COVID-19. Generated by immunoSEQ multiplex PCR, the TCRdb table keeps only in-frame clones and is missing some. The data show roughly 73,000 clones, roughly 79% seen once. The sequencing sample was made of peripheral blood. The source is a woman in her 70s with acute or convalescent COVID-19.

This rearrangement joins TRBV18 to TRBJ2-1, with D perhaps matching TRBD2 (6 bases). The V end lost 2 bases, the J end lost 3 bases, and 11 bases lay between the germline ends. There are 15 residues in the CDR3. Germline V gene data show CDR1 as KGHSH and CDR2 as LQKENI. The CDR3, as DNA: TGTGCCAGCTCACCAGGAGCGGGTTACTACAATGAGCAGTTCTTC. This encodes CASSPGAGYYNEQFF.

CDR3 sequence: CASSRQGTYNSPLHF. CDR3 in DNA: TGTGCCAGCAGCCGACAGGGGACCTATAATTCACCCCTCCACTTT. V and J are TRBV11-2 and TRBJ1-6, with 8 bases aligning to TRBD1. Germline values: CDR1 SGHAT, CDR2 FQNNGV. The CDR3 extends over 15 amino acids. Trimming at V came to 5 bases and at J to 2 bases, leaving 2 bases not matched to a gene.

This chain joins TRBV11-2 and TRBJ2-7, with 9 bases lining up with TRBD2. The length of the CDR3 is 13 residues. Germline V lookup: CDR1 SGHAT, CDR2 FQNNGV. V shed 7 bases, J shed 7 bases, and the junction held 8 bases outside the gene matches. CDR3 DNA sequence: TGTGCCAGCAACCCCCAGCGGGGGGAAGAGCAGTACTTC. Protein product: CASNPQRGEEQYF.

V is TRBV28 and J is TRBJ2-2; 8 bases agree with TRBD1. This CDR3 is 16 amino acids long. The germline V gene encodes CDR1 MDHEN and CDR2 SYDVKM. Unmatched junction bases numbered 8, after V lost 5 bases and J lost 3 bases. The CDR3 loop is CASSPGQGLYTGELFF. CDR3 in DNA: TGTGCCAGCAGTCCCGGACAGGGTCTGTACACCGGGGAGCTGTTTTTT. The full variable domain, with the rest looked up from reference TRBV28 and TRBJ2-2, is DVKVTQSSRYLVKRTGEKVFLECVQDMDHENMFWYRQDPGLGLRLIYFSYDVKMKEKGDIPEGYSVSREKKERFSLILESASTNQTSMYLCASSPGQGLYTGELFFGEGSRLTVL.

The CDR3 DNA sequence: TGTGCCAGCAGTCAAGACAGGGTGCGAGGCTACACCTTC. Protein product: CASSQDRVRGYTF. The chain carries TRBV12-3 or TRBV12-4 and TRBJ1-2, with 7 bases that match TRBD1. V shed 5 bases, J shed 8 bases, and the junction held 8 bases outside the gene matches. The CDR3 runs to 13 residues.

This clone was observed once. This chain's CDR3 is CATSRETSQRDEQYF. DNA for the CDR3: TGTGCCACCAGCAGAGAAACATCCCAGCGGGACGAGCAGTACTTC. The chain couples TRBV15 to TRBJ2-7, with TRBD2 as a possible D gene (6 bases). Germline assignment: CDR1 LNHNV and CDR2 YYDKDF (reference sequence). Trimming removed 0 bases at V and 5 bases at J, with 14 bases between. The CDR3 sequence is 15 residues long.

V usage is TRBV15 and J usage is TRBJ2-5, with D perhaps TRBD2 (6 bases). V was clipped by 4 bases and J by 10 bases, with 13 bases between them. Looked up from germline, CDR1 is LNHNV and CDR2 is YYDKDF (reference sequence). This CDR3 region has 12 residues. The CDR3 reads CATSMGLGDQYF. In DNA, the CDR3 is TGTGCCACCAGCATGGGACTGGGGGACCAGTACTTC.

V and J are TRBV28 and TRBJ2-7; maybe TRBD1 (7 bases). V was shortened by 3 bases and J by 6 bases, with 15 bases between the two germline ends. The CDR3 has 14 amino acids. The germline V gene has CDR1 MDHEN and CDR2 SYDVKM. DNA of the CDR3: TGTGCCAGCAGTTTGAGGCAGGGGGGCTTCGAGCAGTACTTC. Amino acid sequence: CASSLRQGGFEQYF. Using reference TRBV28 and TRBJ2-7 for the parts outside the CDR3, the full variable domain is DVKVTQSSRYLVKRTGEKVFLECVQDMDHENMFWYRQDPGLGLRLIYFSYDVKMKEKGDIPEGYSVSREKKERFSLILESASTNQTSMYLCASSLRQGGFEQYFGPGTRLTVT.

The count of this clone is one. The rearrangement joins TRBV7-6 to TRBJ1-1; tentative D call: TRBD1 (5 bases). Germline assignment: CDR1 SGHVS and CDR2 FNYEAQ. CDR3 length equals 14 residues. V lost 2 bases to trimming and J lost 7 bases, with 14 bases between them. This chain's CDR3 is CASSLPVGAGEAFF. The CDR3 bases are TGTGCCAGCAGCTTACCTGTAGGGGCCGGTGAAGCTTTCTTT.

This clone was seen a single time. The chain carries TRBV28 and TRBJ1-2; D remains unclear. The germline V and J ends were trimmed by 6 bases and 6 bases, with 8 bases remaining between them. This CDR3 is built from 11 residues. CDR1 is MDHEN and CDR2 is SYDVKM in the germline V gene. The CDR3 here is CASSRLNGYTF. CDR3 bases: TGTGCCAGCAGCCGCCTAAATGGCTACACCTTC.

The V call is TRBV21-1, the J call TRBJ2-1; the table calls TRBD2, which could not be checked here. TRBV21-1 constitutes a pseudogene. The length of the CDR3 is 14 residues. The CDR3 DNA reads as TGTGCCAGCAGCAACTGCGGGAGGATAAATGAGCAGTTCTTC. Translation: CASSNCGRINEQFF.

V gene TRBV7-8 combines with J gene TRBJ1-3, with D possibly matching TRBD1 (6 bases). The CDR3 runs 14 residues. Germline V gene sequence: CDR1 SGHVS, CDR2 FQNEAQ. Deletions cut 1 base from V and 6 bases from J, with 10 bases between. CDR3: CASSLEGGANTIYF. CDR3 in DNA: TGTGCCAGCAGCTTAGAGGGGGGGGCAAACACCATATATTTT.

The chain uses TRBV28 and TRBJ1-4; no clear D gene. From germline, CDR1 is MDHEN and CDR2 SYDVKM. This CDR3 region has 12 residues. V lost 3 bases to trimming and J lost 7 bases, with 6 bases between them. Here the CDR3 reads CASSFFREKLFF. CDR3 DNA: TGTGCCAGCAGTTTTTTCCGTGAAAAACTGTTTTTT.

The gene calls are TRBV18 and TRBJ2-5; D unclear. Trimming stripped 3 bases from V and 1 base from J, with 6 bases between. The CDR3 covers 13 residues. Germline CDR1 and CDR2: KGHSH and LQKENI. The CDR3 protein is CASSPTVQETQYF. The CDR3 DNA reads TGTGCCAGCTCACCTACAGTCCAAGAGACCCAGTACTTC. Drawing the rest from reference TRBV18 and TRBJ2-5, the complete variable domain is NAGVMQNPRHLVRRRGQEARLRCSPMKGHSHVYWYRQLPEEGLKFMVYLQKENIIDESGMPKERFSAEFPKEGPSILRIQQVVRGDSAAYFCASSPTVQETQYFGPGTRLLVL.

CDR3 in DNA: TGTGCCTGGAGTGTTAGCGGGAGTCGCACAGATACGCAGTATTTT. The encoded protein is CAWSVSGSRTDTQYF. The chain uses TRBV30 and TRBJ2-3; 9 nucleotides line up with TRBD2. The CDR3 totals 15 residues. Germline values: CDR1 GTSNPN, CDR2 SVGIG (reference sequence). J gave up 1 base and V 0 bases, and 2 bases lay outside the gene matches.

The CDR3 DNA reads TGTGCCAGCAGGAGGGAACAGGGGAACGCCTACGAGCAGTACTTC. Amino acids: CASRREQGNAYEQYF. V is TRBV2 and J is TRBJ2-7; TRBD1 aligns across 7 bases. The V gene's germline CDR1 is SNHLY and CDR2 FYNNEI. With 6 bases clipped from V and 2 bases from J, the junction kept 10 bases outside the gene matches. The CDR3 is 15 amino acids.

The chain carries TRBV9 and TRBJ2-3, with 9 bases fitting TRBD2. The CDR3 loop spans 18 amino acids. V lost 0 bases and J lost 1; bases outside the gene matches: 9. The germline V gene encodes CDR1 SGDLS and CDR2 YYNGEE. DNA for the CDR3: TGTGCCAGCAGCGTAGCTGGCGGGAGGGCCATTGGCACAGATACGCAGTATTTT. Translating gives CASSVAGGRAIGTDTQYF.

The chain combines TRBV15 with TRBJ1-2; 7 nucleotides line up with TRBD1. The junction had 3 bases not matched to a gene; V was cut back by 3 bases and J by 2 bases. The CDR3 is made up of 14 amino acids. From germline, CDR1 is LNHNV and CDR2 YYDKDF (reference sequence). In nucleotides, the CDR3 is TGTGCCACCAGCAGGCCAGGGGGGAACTATGGCTACACCTTC. Translating gives CATSRPGGNYGYTF.

This rearrangement joins TRBV28 to TRBJ1-4; 8 bases align to TRBD1. The germline gives CDR1 MDHEN, CDR2 SYDVKM. The ends lost 5 bases at V and 3 bases at J; junction bases unmatched: 2. This CDR3 has 14 amino acids. The DNA of the CDR3 is TGTGCCAGCAGTAGACAGGGGCCTAATGAAAAACTGTTTTTT. Translated: CASSRQGPNEKLFF.

The V gene is TRBV5-3, the J gene TRBJ2-1, with TRBD1 matching over 10 bases. TRBV5-3 is assigned to the ORF class and has an uncertain function. The CDR3 spans 16 residues. The V gene end was trimmed by 2 bases and the J gene end by 4 bases; junction bases not matched to a gene: 6. The CDR3 region has the DNA TGTGCCAGAAGCTTATGGGACAGGGGAAGGTACAATGAGCAGTTCTTC. It specifies CARSLWDRGRYNEQFF.

V and J are TRBV7-2 and TRBJ1-2; TRBD1 aligns across 10 bases. The V gene end was trimmed by 4 bases and the J gene end by 2 bases; junction bases not matched to a gene: 7. Germline V gene lookup returns CDR1 SGHTA and CDR2 FQGNSA. The CDR3 is 16 amino acids. The DNA of the CDR3 is TGTGCCAGCAGCTCGCCACCGGGACAGGGGAACTATGGCTACACCTTC. Translation gives CASSSPPGQGNYGYTF.

The chain is built from TRBV3-1 (or the pseudogene TRBV3-2) and TRBJ2-3; the D is unclear. The V end was cut by 4 bases, the J end by 5 bases, with 7 bases between. This CDR3 is built from 12 residues. Germline CDR1 is LGHDT and CDR2 is YNNKEL (reference sequence). CDR3 sequence: CASSLRLDTQYF. The CDR3 coding sequence is TGTGCCAGCAGCCTTAGACTAGATACGCAGTATTTT.

The chain employs TRBV5-1 and TRBJ2-5, with 7 bases lining up with TRBD1. The CDR3 extends over 13 amino acids. Trimming took 3 bases from V and 5 from J; bases not matched to a gene: 4. CDR1 is SGHRS, CDR2 YFSETQ, per germline. CDR3 DNA sequence: TGCGCCAGCAGCTCCGGACAGGAGGAGACCCAGTACTTC. This codes for CASSSGQEETQYF.

The chain links TRBV4-1 to TRBJ1-5, with 11 bases aligning to TRBD1. J was trimmed by 6 bases and V by 0 bases; bases with no gene match: 10. The CDR3 totals 18 residues. Germline V gene lookup returns CDR1 MGHRA and CDR2 YSYEKL. In DNA form, the CDR3 reads TGCGCCAGCAGCCAAGATTTGGACAGGGGGCGGGTGGGTCAGCCCCAGCATTTT. Its translation: CASSQDLDRGRVGQPQHF.

The genes are TRBV6-5 and TRBJ1-2, with D possibly being TRBD1 (5 bases). CDR3 length: 12 amino acids. Trimming took 6 bases from V and 8 from J, leaving 13 bases between them. Germline CDR1 is MNHEY and CDR2 is SVGAGI. The CDR3 nucleotides are TGTGCCAGCAGCCCCGGGGGAATGGGCTACACCTTC. It codes for CASSPGGMGYTF.

This chain joins TRBV27 and TRBJ2-7; 8 bases line up with TRBD1. V lost 2 bases to trimming and J lost 1 base; unmatched junction nucleotides: 4. This CDR3 contains 15 residues. CDR1 and CDR2 from the germline V gene are MNHEY and SMNVEV (reference sequence). The chain's CDR3 is CASSLRGQGSYEQYF. The CDR3 DNA reads as TGTGCCAGCAGTTTACGTGGACAGGGTTCCTACGAGCAGTACTTC.

The chain is built from TRBV30 and TRBJ2-6; TRBD1 agrees at 9 bases. The CDR3 is made up of 17 amino acids. With 3 bases clipped from V and 2 bases from J, the junction kept 8 bases outside the gene matches. Germline CDR1 reads GTSNPN; CDR2 reads SVGIG (reference sequence). CDR3 protein: CAWSRDRVSPGANVLTF. DNA of the CDR3: TGTGCCTGGAGCCGGGACAGGGTCTCCCCTGGGGCCAACGTCCTGACTTTC.

The chain uses TRBV5-1 and TRBJ2-5, with unresolved D. CDR3 size: 15 residues. The germline V gene has CDR1 SGHRS and CDR2 YFSETQ. V lost 1 base and J lost 4, with 14 bases in between. The CDR3 loop reads CASSLQGAYLETQYF. CDR3 in DNA: TGCGCCAGCAGCTTGCAAGGAGCGTATCTAGAGACCCAGTACTTC.

The chain employs TRBV4-2 and TRBJ2-1; 10 positions agree with TRBD2. This CDR3 is built from 14 residues. Germline CDR1 LGHNA, CDR2 YNFKEQ. V lost 3 bases and J lost 8; bases outside the gene matches: 4. CDR3 DNA sequence: TGTGCCAGCAGCCAGATGCTAGCGGGAGATGAGCAGTTCTTC. It codes for CASSQMLAGDEQFF.